This T cell receptor beta chain was documented in a study of blood T cell repertoires in COVID-19. As originally analysed: Estimation of nucleated cell counts relied on the amplification of reference gene primers. Assay used: immunoSEQ multiplex PCR; TCRdb lists only in-frame clones, some missing. V and J calls and clone size are as listed in that table; D and trimming were resolved from the DNA. The sample holds some 150,000 clones, 75% to 85% seen once. The CDR3 is 13 amino acids. Trimming took 1 base from V and 9 from J, leaving 12 bases between them. CDR1 GTSNPN and CDR2 SVGIG come from the germline V gene (reference sequence).

Sequences were obtained from peripheral blood. The J gene is TRBJ2-2, the V gene TRBV30; no firm D call. The sequence derives from a woman aged 55-75 years with COVID-19, enrolled during active disease. The CDR3 DNA reads TGTGCCTGGAGTGACAGCTACCGGAGGGAGCTGTTTTTT. It codes for CAWSDSYRRELFF.